The sequence of this T cell receptor beta chain was determined in a study of patients and donors after allogeneic stem cell transplantation. The CDR3 extends over 13 amino acids. Germline V gene sequence: CDR1 SGHTA, CDR2 FQGNSA. Trimming removed 5 bases from V and 2 bases from J, with 8 bases in between. MiXCR was run by TCRdb on the RT-PCR reads, yielding one entry per CDR3 protein. This table holds about 230,000 distinct CDR3 sequences, 12% to 15% found once. This clonotype was sampled from a human donor who was either an allogeneic HSCT recipient or a stem cell or donor lymphocyte infusion donor (not recorded which). It is not recorded whose cells these are; they may come from a transplant donor. The sequenced sample consisted of blood, either unsorted or a sorted T cell fraction (not recorded which). The rearrangement links TRBV7-2 to TRBJ2-3; D gene ambiguous. The DNA for the CDR3 is TGTGCCAGCAGCCGATCTTTCACAGATACGCAGTATTTT. Residues: CASSRSFTDTQYF.